This is a list of T cell receptor beta chains from one sample in a study of OX40 agonist ivuxolimab in advanced cancers. Clones were read by immunoSEQ multiplex PCR, and TCRdb kept only the in-frame ones, dropping some. This table has tens of thousands of clones, around 80% appearing once. The specimen was CD4+ or CD8+ T cells sorted from blood, collected in a trial of the OX40 agonist ivuxolimab. Receptors were obtained from an adult with an advanced solid tumor such as melanoma, head and neck, liver or kidney cancer. Each CDR3 is given with its conserved first and last residue. D genes are given only for firm matches. Size tells how often a clone was seen (once, few, many) or the class of an expanded clone, and some rows leave it out.

.,TRBV2,TRBJ2-7,.,CASSGLGYEQYF,TGTGCCAGCAGTGGCCTAGGCTACGAGCAGTACTTC
.,TRBV18,TRBJ2-5,.,CASSPGRGPLQETQYF,TGTGCCAGCTCACCGGGACGGGGGCCCCTCCAAGAGACCCAGTACTTC
.,TRBV7-9,TRBJ1-1,once,CASSPEGLTSGTEAFF,TGTGCCAGCAGCCCAGAGGGGCTCACCTCCGGCACTGAAGCTTTCTTT
.,TRBV30,TRBJ1-5,.,CAWSVLGQGDQPQHF,TGTGCCTGGAGTGTACTCGGGCAGGGAGATCAGCCCCAGCATTTT
.,TRBV6-5,TRBJ1-1,.,CASSYDSQTKNTEAFF,TGTGCCAGCAGTTACGATTCACAGACCAAGAACACTGAAGCTTTCTTT
.,TRBV7-2,TRBJ2-5,few,CASSAYPQGARVETQYF,TGTGCCAGCAGCGCATACCCACAGGGTGCACGTGTAGAGACCCAGTACTTC
TRBD2,TRBV13,TRBJ2-2,.,CASSPTSGGHTGELFF,TGTGCCAGCAGCCCAACTAGCGGGGGGCACACCGGGGAGCTGTTTTTT
.,TRBV14,TRBJ1-4,.,CASSRAEEKLFF,TGTGCCAGCAGCCGAGCGGAAGAAAAACTGTTTTTT
.,TRBV5-5,TRBJ1-3,.,CASSPTGTFSGNTIYF,TGTGCCAGCAGCCCCACAGGGACCTTCTCTGGAAACACCATATATTTT
.,TRBV27,TRBJ2-1,.,CASSPWAGTYNEQFF,TGTGCCAGCAGTCCATGGGCCGGTACCTACAATGAGCAGTTCTTC
TRBD2,TRBV9,TRBJ2-2,.,CASSLGRPNTGELFF,TGTGCCAGCAGCCTCGGGAGGCCGAACACCGGGGAGCTGTTTTTT
TRBD1,TRBV7-2,TRBJ1-1,.,CASSSQGGTDEAFF,TGTGCCAGCAGCTCCCAGGGGGGGACAGATGAAGCTTTCTTT
.,TRBV15,TRBJ1-5,.,CATSRELGGPNQPQHF,TGTGCCACCAGCAGAGAATTGGGGGGGCCCAATCAGCCCCAGCATTTT
TRBD1,TRBV7-2,TRBJ1-1,.,CASSSNYRGNTEAFF,TGTGCCAGCAGCTCAAATTACAGGGGGAACACTGAAGCTTTCTTT